These 29 T cell receptor beta chains came from one sample sequenced in a study of control samples from healthy donors and cancer patients. The method was immunoSEQ multiplex PCR; TCRdb's version includes in-frame clones alone and lacks a portion of them. Of 40,000 to 45,000 clones listed, 60% to 80% are singletons. Sequencing used formalin-fixed, paraffin-embedded tissue. The receptor set was obtained from a male donor with melanoma.

J is TRBJ1-5 and V is TRBV5-5; the D is unclear. The length of the CDR3 is 17 residues. From germline, CDR1 is SGHKS and CDR2 YYEKEE (reference sequence). Trimming shortened V by 4 bases and J by 6 bases, and 23 bases separated the two germline ends. CDR3 in DNA: TGTGCCAGCAGCCCCCAGCCAGGCCCTGGGTTGCGTCAGCCCCAGCATTTT. This gives the protein CASSPQPGPGLRQPQHF.

This clone appeared a few times. The CDR3 spells CASSPGLVSYEQYF. The CDR3 DNA reads TGTGCCAGCTCACCCGGACTAGTTTCCTACGAGCAGTACTTC. This chain uses TRBV18 with TRBJ2-7; TRBD2 agrees at 7 bases. CDR3 length: 14 amino acids. Germline CDR1 and CDR2: KGHSH and LQKENI. J was trimmed by 1 base and V by 3 bases; bases with no gene match: 3.

The rearrangement links TRBV6-1 to TRBJ2-7, with 7 bases aligning to TRBD1. This CDR3 spans 17 amino acids. Germline V gene sequence: CDR1 MNHNS, CDR2 SASEGT. The J segment lost 0 bases and the V segment lost 1 base, leaving 9 bases of the junction unmatched. The DNA for the CDR3 is TGTGCCAGCAGTGAAGTAGCGTGGGGACAGTCCTCCTACGAGCAGTACTTC. Translating it yields CASSEVAWGQSSYEQYF.

The table lists this clone with a count of one. The chain links TRBV10-3 to TRBJ2-1, with D perhaps matching TRBD2 (6 bases). V shed 7 bases and J shed 9 bases, with 16 bases lying between them. The V gene's germline CDR1 is ENHRY and CDR2 SYGVKD. The CDR3 is 13 residues long. DNA of the CDR3: TGTGCCATCACGAGGGGAGGAGGTGGTGAGCAGTTCTTC. It is translated as CAITRGGGGEQFF.

V usage is TRBV28 and J usage is TRBJ1-5; D call uncertain. The V end lost 3 bases, the J end lost 1 base, and 19 bases lay between the germline ends. The CDR3 is 18 residues long. Germline V gene sequence: CDR1 MDHEN, CDR2 SYDVKM. The CDR3: CASSFFGFLRGSNQPQHF. The CDR3 DNA is TGTGCCAGCAGTTTTTTTGGTTTCCTTCGGGGAAGCAATCAGCCCCAGCATTTT.

The chain employs TRBV11-2 and TRBJ1-1; 7 bases align to TRBD1. CDR3 length: 15 amino acids. V lost 4 bases, J lost 4 bases, and 9 bases stayed unmatched. Germline V lookup: CDR1 SGHAT, CDR2 FQNNGV. CDR3 nucleotides: TGTGCCAGCAGCTCGGAGGGGGCGCGGGGCACTGAAGCTTTCTTT. Protein sequence: CASSSEGARGTEAFF.

This chain uses TRBV7-9 with TRBJ2-5; no clear D. Trimming stripped 5 bases from V and 3 bases from J, with 16 bases between. Germline CDR1 and CDR2: SEHNR and FQNEAQ (reference sequence). The CDR3 loop spans 15 amino acids. The CDR3: CASSPRAGLEETQYF. In DNA form, the CDR3 reads TGTGCCAGCAGCCCAAGAGCAGGTTTAGAAGAGACCCAGTACTTC.

The chain recombines TRBV6-5 with TRBJ2-7; D possibly corresponds to TRBD2 (5 bases). V gave up 7 bases and J gave up 2 bases, with 18 bases separating them. This CDR3 contains 15 residues. The germline V gene has CDR1 MNHEY and CDR2 SVGAGI. The CDR3 DNA follows: TGTGCCAGCATCCCACGAGGGCGGGCCACCTACGAGCAGTACTTC. Translated: CASIPRGRATYEQYF.

This rearrangement joins TRBV11-1 to TRBJ2-6, with D hard to call. The germline V gene encodes CDR1 SGHAT and CDR2 FQDESV (reference sequence). Trimming removed 2 bases at V and 1 base at J, with 3 bases between. This CDR3 has 14 residues. CDR3 region: CASSLSSGANVLTF. The CDR3 coding sequence is TGTGCCAGCAGCTTATCTTCTGGGGCCAACGTCCTGACTTTC.

The V call is TRBV19, the J call TRBJ2-7; D could derive from TRBD1 or TRBD2 (5 bases each). The length of the CDR3 is 15 residues. V lost 7 bases, J lost 3 bases, and 19 bases lay in between. Germline V gene sequence: CDR1 LNHDA, CDR2 SQIVND (reference sequence). The CDR3 region is CASTEGPSTYYEQYF. The CDR3 bases are TGTGCCAGTACCGAGGGGCCCTCAACCTACTACGAGCAGTACTTC.

This clone showed up just once. This chain uses TRBV11-2 with TRBJ1-2; 8 bases are shared with TRBD1. This CDR3 comprises 14 residues. Germline trimming cut 5 bases from V and 2 bases from J; bases unmatched to any gene: 4. Per germline, CDR1 SGHAT and CDR2 FQNNGV. The CDR3 nucleotides read TGTGCCAGCAGCCCGACAGGGGCAAACTATGGCTACACCTTC. Its protein product is CASSPTGANYGYTF.

The chain has TRBV15 and TRBJ1-5, with 8 bases aligning to TRBD1. This CDR3 comprises 15 residues. V lost 0 bases to trimming and J lost 7 bases; unmatched junction nucleotides: 5. The germline V gene encodes CDR1 LNHNV and CDR2 YYDKDF (reference sequence). This CDR3 is CATSRDRQGRQPQHF. DNA of the CDR3: TGTGCCACCAGCAGAGATCGACAGGGGAGACAGCCCCAGCATTTT.

This rearrangement joins TRBV4-1 to TRBJ2-5; 14 bases align to TRBD2. J was trimmed by 7 bases and V by 1 base; bases with no gene match: 11. The length of the CDR3 is 18 residues. Germline CDR1 and CDR2: MGHRA and YSYEKL. The CDR3 here is CASSQATGTSGRGVTQYF. The CDR3 nucleotides are TGCGCCAGCAGCCAAGCTACGGGGACTAGCGGGAGAGGGGTGACCCAGTACTTC.

The rearrangement uses TRBV7-9 and TRBJ1-1; D gene ambiguous. The germline CDR1 and CDR2 sequences are SEHNR and FQNEAQ (reference sequence). V lost 1 base to trimming and J lost 8 bases, with 8 bases between them. CDR3 size: 12 residues. In DNA, the CDR3 is TGTGCCAGCAGCTTAGTTGGAGGAGAAGCTTTCTTT. Residues: CASSLVGGEAFF.

The CDR3 is CASSPRQGNQPQHF. As DNA, the CDR3 is TGTGCCAGCTCTCCCCGACAGGGCAATCAGCCCCAGCATTTT. The chain carries TRBV18 and TRBJ1-5, with a possible D match to TRBD1 (6 bases). Germline CDR1 reads KGHSH; CDR2 reads LQKENI. The CDR3 is 14 amino acids. The ends were cut back, 6 bases at V and 2 bases at J, with 11 bases in the middle.

V gene TRBV19 combines with J gene TRBJ2-7; D gene uncertain. CDR3 length equals 13 residues. Germline values: CDR1 LNHDA, CDR2 SQIVND (reference sequence). Trimming pared 4 bases from V and 2 bases from J, leaving 9 bases between. The chain's CDR3 is CASSTEVAYEQYF. As DNA, the CDR3 is TGTGCCAGTAGTACCGAGGTCGCCTACGAGCAGTACTTC.

A word on this clone: One end of the junction does not line up with germline, which may come from a read error. The chain is built from TRBV5-1 and TRBJ1-4; D gene ambiguous. There are 14 residues in the CDR3. Germline lookup yields CDR1 SGHRS and CDR2 YFSETQ. CDR3 DNA sequence: TGCGCCAGCAGCTTGGCCCAGTGGGGTGAAGAACTGTTTTTT. Translated: CASSLAQWGEELFF.

The rearrangement links TRBV30 to TRBJ1-6, with 7 bases identical to TRBD1. CDR3 size: 14 residues. V was pared by 0 bases and J by 12 bases, with 8 bases of the junction left unmatched. Germline V gene lookup returns CDR1 GTSNPN and CDR2 SVGIG (reference sequence). This chain's CDR3 is CAWSVLTGTGPLHF. Here the CDR3 DNA reads TGTGCCTGGAGTGTACTGACAGGGACGGGACCCCTCCACTTT.

The genes are TRBV10-3 and TRBJ2-7; D ambiguous. The germline gives CDR1 ENHRY, CDR2 SYGVKD. Trimming removed 0 bases at V and 3 bases at J, with 18 bases between. This CDR3 region has 17 residues. CDR3 nucleotides: TGTGCCATCAGTGAGTCGACTCCAGCAGCTAGTCTCTACGAGCAGTACTTC. Amino acid sequence: CAISESTPAASLYEQYF.

The rearrangement uses TRBV11-1 and TRBJ2-7; D perhaps matches TRBD1 (6 bases). CDR1 and CDR2 (germline): SGHAT, FQDESV (reference sequence). Deletions cut 5 bases from V and 3 bases from J, with 14 bases between. The CDR3 totals 14 residues. The CDR3 nucleotides read TGTGCCAGCAGCCCGGCCAGGGACAACTACGAGCAGTACTTC. It specifies CASSPARDNYEQYF.

This clone came up a few times. This chain connects TRBV9 to TRBJ2-7; TRBD2 matches at 12 bases. The CDR3 is 14 amino acids. Germline values: CDR1 SGDLS, CDR2 YYNGEE. The V and J ends lost 5 bases and 3 bases, in that order; junction bases with no gene match: 3. CDR3 amino acids: CASREGLAGYEQYF. The CDR3 DNA reads TGTGCCAGCAGAGAGGGACTAGCGGGCTACGAGCAGTACTTC. The full variable domain, with the rest looked up from reference TRBV9 and TRBJ2-7, is DSGVTQTPKHLITATGQRVTLRCSPRSGDLSVYWYQQSLDQGLQFLIQYYNGEERAKGNILERFSAQQFPDLHSELNLSSLELGDSALYFCASREGLAGYEQYFGPGTRLTVT.

This clone was seen a few times. The rearrangement uses TRBV11-2 and TRBJ2-2; D gene ambiguous. Trimming pared 1 base from V and 5 bases from J, leaving 5 bases between. CDR3 length: 13 amino acids. Germline V gene lookup returns CDR1 SGHAT and CDR2 FQNNGV. In nucleotides, the CDR3 is TGTGCCAGCAGCTTAGTGGAAACCGGGGAGCTGTTTTTT. Protein product: CASSLVETGELFF.

This clone came up once. The chain has TRBV10-3 and TRBJ1-1, with D possibly TRBD1 on 5 matching bases. Germline V lookup: CDR1 ENHRY, CDR2 SYGVKD. The CDR3 spans 11 residues. V lost 4 bases and J 8 bases, leaving 8 bases between the germline ends. CDR3 protein: CAISGGVEAFF. The CDR3 DNA is TGTGCCATCAGTGGGGGGGTGGAAGCTTTCTTT.

As to this clone: One end of the junction varies from germline; a read error may be responsible. This specimen includes other DNA sequences encoding the same CDR3. This chain links TRBV7-2 with TRBJ2-1; D gene unclear. This CDR3 has 15 amino acids. Germline V gene data show CDR1 as SGHTA and CDR2 as FQGNSA. CDR3 nucleotides: TGTGCCAGTAGCTTGGGCCTAAGCTCCTACAATGAGCAGTTCTTC. Translation gives CASSLGLSSYNEQFF.

V is TRBV2 and J is TRBJ2-1; the D is unclear. V was pared by 4 bases and J by 7 bases, with 14 bases between. The CDR3 covers 14 residues. Germline-derived CDR1 and CDR2 are SNHLY and FYNNEI. The chain's CDR3 is CASSGYPLRNEQFF. The CDR3 DNA reads as TGTGCCAGCAGTGGTTACCCACTGAGGAATGAGCAGTTCTTC.

This chain connects TRBV6-5 to TRBJ1-1; weak D call: TRBD1 (6 bases). Germline V gene lookup returns CDR1 MNHEY and CDR2 SVGAGI. V was trimmed by 6 bases and J by 5 bases, leaving 19 bases between them. The CDR3 consists of 15 residues. For the CDR3, the DNA is TGTGCCAGCAGAAGGGACACCGGAGGAGGTACTGAAGCTTTCTTT. It encodes CASRRDTGGGTEAFF.

The chain links TRBV6-1 to TRBJ1-5; TRBD1 is a possible D gene (5 bases). The CDR3 loop spans 18 amino acids. Trimming pared 2 bases from V and 0 bases from J, leaving 17 bases between. Germline V gene lookup returns CDR1 MNHNS and CDR2 SASEGT. The CDR3 loop reads CASSELIRQTGSNQPQHF. The CDR3, as DNA: TGTGCCAGCAGTGAATTGATTAGACAGACCGGTAGCAATCAGCCCCAGCATTTT.

V usage is TRBV2 and J usage is TRBJ2-5; TRBD1 matches at 7 bases. Germline values: CDR1 SNHLY, CDR2 FYNNEI. This CDR3 is built from 13 residues. The V segment lost 6 bases and the J segment 0 bases; nucleotides outside the gene matches: 1. Here the CDR3 reads CASRDRDQETQYF. The CDR3, as DNA: TGTGCCAGCAGAGACAGGGACCAAGAGACCCAGTACTTC.

The V and J genes are TRBV29-1 and TRBJ1-3; 10 positions match TRBD1. The V and J ends lost 7 bases and 3 bases, in that order; junction bases with no gene match: 3. The V gene's germline CDR1 is SQVTM and CDR2 ANQGSEA. This CDR3 contains 13 residues. The CDR3 region has the DNA TGCAGCGCTGGACAGGGGGTTGGAAACACCATATATTTT. Translation gives CSAGQGVGNTIYF.